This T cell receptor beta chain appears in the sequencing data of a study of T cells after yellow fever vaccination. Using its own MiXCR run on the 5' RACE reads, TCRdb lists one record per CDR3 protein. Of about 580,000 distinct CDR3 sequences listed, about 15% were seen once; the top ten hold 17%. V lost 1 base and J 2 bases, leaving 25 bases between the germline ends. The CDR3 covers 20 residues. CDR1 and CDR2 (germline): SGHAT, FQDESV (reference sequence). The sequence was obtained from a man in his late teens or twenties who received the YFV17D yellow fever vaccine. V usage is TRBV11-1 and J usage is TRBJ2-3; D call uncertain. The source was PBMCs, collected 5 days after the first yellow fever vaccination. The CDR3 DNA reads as TGTGCCAGCAGCTTAGTCGAGGCCACCGCTTTTTTAGACCACACAGATACGCAGTATTTT. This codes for CASSLVEATAFLDHTDTQYF.